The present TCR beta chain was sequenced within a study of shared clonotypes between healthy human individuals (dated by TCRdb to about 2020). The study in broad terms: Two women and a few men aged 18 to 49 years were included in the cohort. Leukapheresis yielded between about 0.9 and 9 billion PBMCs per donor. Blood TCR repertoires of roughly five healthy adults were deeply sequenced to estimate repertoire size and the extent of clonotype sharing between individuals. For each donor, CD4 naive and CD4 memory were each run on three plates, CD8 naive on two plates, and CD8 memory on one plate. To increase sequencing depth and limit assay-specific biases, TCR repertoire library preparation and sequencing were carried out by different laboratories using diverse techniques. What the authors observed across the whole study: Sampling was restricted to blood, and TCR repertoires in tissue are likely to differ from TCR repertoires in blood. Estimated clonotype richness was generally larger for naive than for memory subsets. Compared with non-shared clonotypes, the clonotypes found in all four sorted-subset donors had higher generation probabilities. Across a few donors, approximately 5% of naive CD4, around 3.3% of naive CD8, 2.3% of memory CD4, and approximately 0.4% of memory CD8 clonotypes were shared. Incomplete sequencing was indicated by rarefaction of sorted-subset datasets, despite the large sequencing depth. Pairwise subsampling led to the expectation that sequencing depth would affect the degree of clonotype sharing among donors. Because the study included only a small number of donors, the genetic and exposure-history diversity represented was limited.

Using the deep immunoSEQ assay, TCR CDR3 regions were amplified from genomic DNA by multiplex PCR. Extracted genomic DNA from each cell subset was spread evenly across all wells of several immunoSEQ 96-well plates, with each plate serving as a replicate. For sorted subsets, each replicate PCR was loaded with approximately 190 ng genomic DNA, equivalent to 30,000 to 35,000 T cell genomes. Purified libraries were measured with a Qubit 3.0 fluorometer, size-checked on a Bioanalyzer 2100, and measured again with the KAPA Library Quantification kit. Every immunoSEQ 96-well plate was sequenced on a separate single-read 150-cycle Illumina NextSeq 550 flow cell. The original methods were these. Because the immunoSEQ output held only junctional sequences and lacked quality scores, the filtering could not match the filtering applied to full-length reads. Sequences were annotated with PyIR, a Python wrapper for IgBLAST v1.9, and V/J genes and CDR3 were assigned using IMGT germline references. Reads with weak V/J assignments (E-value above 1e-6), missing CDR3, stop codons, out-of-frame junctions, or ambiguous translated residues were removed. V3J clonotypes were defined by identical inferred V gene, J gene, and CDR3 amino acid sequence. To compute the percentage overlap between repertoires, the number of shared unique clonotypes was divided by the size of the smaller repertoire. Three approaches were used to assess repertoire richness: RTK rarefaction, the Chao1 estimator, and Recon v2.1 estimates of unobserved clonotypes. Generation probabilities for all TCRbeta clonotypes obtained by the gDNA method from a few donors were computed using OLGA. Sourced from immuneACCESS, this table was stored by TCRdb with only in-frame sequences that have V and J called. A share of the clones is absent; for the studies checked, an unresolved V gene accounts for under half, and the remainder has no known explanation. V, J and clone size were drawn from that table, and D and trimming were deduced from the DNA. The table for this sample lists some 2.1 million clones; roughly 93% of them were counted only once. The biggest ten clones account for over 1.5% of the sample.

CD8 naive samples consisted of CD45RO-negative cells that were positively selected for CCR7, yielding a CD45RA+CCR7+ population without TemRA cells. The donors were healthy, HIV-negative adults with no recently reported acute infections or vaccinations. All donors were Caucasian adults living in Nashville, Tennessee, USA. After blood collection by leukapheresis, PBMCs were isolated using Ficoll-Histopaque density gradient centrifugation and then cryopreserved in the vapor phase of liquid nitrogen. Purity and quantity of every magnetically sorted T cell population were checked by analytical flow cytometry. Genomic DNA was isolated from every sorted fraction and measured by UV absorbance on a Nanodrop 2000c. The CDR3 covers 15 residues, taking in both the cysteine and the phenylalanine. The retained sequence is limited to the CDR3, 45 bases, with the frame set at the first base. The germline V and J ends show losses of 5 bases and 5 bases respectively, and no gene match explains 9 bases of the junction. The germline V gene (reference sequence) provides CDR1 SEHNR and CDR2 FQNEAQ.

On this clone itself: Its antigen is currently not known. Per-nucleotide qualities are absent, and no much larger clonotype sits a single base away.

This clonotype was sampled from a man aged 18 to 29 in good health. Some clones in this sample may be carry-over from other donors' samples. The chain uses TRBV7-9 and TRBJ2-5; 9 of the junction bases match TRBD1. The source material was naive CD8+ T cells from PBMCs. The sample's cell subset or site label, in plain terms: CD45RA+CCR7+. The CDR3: CASSGGDRAPETQYF. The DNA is TGTGCCAGCAGCGGGGGGGACAGGGCTCCGGAGACCCAGTACTTC.